The rows below give T cell receptor beta chains drawn from one sample of a study of CD8 T cells in ankylosing spondylitis. TCRdb re-analysed the 5' RACE reads in MiXCR, keeping a single row per CDR3 protein. Seen here are hundreds of thousands of distinct CDR3 sequences, roughly 25% observed once, and the top ten hold approximately 6.6%. The sequenced material came from blood, either unsorted or a sorted T cell fraction (not recorded which). These receptor sequences come from a male donor with ankylosing spondylitis or in good health (not recorded which). CDR3s include the opening cysteine and the closing phenylalanine or tryptophan. The order of the fields is clone size, D gene, J gene, V gene, CDR3 DNA, CDR3 protein. A D gene is named only where the DNA matches it firmly. The size entry is marked missing in some rows and otherwise reads once, few, many or a size class.

abundance: -; d_gene: TRBD2; j_gene: TRBJ2-7; v_gene: TRBV20-1; CDR3nt: TGCAGTGCCTCGGGACTAGCGGACCCGTCGGGGGGGCAGTACTTC; CDR3aa: CSASGLADPSGGQYF
abundance: few; d_gene: TRBD1; j_gene: TRBJ1-6; v_gene: TRBV12-3/TRBV12-4; CDR3nt: TGTGCCAGCAGTCTGACAGGGGGCTCTTCACCCCTCCACTTT; CDR3aa: CASSLTGGSSPLHF
abundance: -; d_gene: -; j_gene: TRBJ2-7; v_gene: TRBV4-2; CDR3nt: TGTGCCAGCAGCCAACTGCCAGGTGGAGGATCCTACGAGCAGTACTTC; CDR3aa: CASSQLPGGGSYEQYF
abundance: -; d_gene: -; j_gene: TRBJ1-2; v_gene: TRBV6-6; CDR3nt: TGTGCCAGCAGTAGGGTGAAGTATGGCTACACCTTC; CDR3aa: CASSRVKYGYTF
abundance: many; d_gene: TRBD1; j_gene: TRBJ1-4; v_gene: TRBV5-1; CDR3nt: TGCGCCAGCAGCTACAGTCCGGGACAGATTAATGAAAAACTGTTTTTT; CDR3aa: CASSYSPGQINEKLFF
abundance: many; d_gene: TRBD1; j_gene: TRBJ2-7; v_gene: TRBV20-1; CDR3nt: TGCAGTGTTAAACAGGGGCTTTCCTACGAGCAGTACTTC; CDR3aa: CSVKQGLSYEQYF
abundance: few; d_gene: -; j_gene: TRBJ2-1; v_gene: TRBV6-1; CDR3nt: TGTGCCTCGAAGGGGCGGGACAACCTACAATGGCAGTTCTTC; CDR3aa: CASKGRDNLQWQFF
abundance: few; d_gene: -; j_gene: TRBJ1-3; v_gene: TRBV20-1; CDR3nt: TGCAGTGCTACTGGACACGGCTCTGGAAACACCATATATTTT; CDR3aa: CSATGHGSGNTIYF
abundance: -; d_gene: TRBD2; j_gene: TRBJ2-2; v_gene: TRBV6-1; CDR3nt: TGTGCCAGCAGTAGGGGACTAGCCTACACCGGGGAGCTGTTTTTT; CDR3aa: CASSRGLAYTGELFF
abundance: many; d_gene: -; j_gene: TRBJ2-4; v_gene: TRBV12-3/TRBV12-4; CDR3nt: TGTGCCAGCAGTTTATTACAGGGAGATGCGGCCAAAAACATTCAGTACTTC; CDR3aa: CASSLLQGDAAKNIQYF
abundance: many; d_gene: TRBD1; j_gene: TRBJ2-5; v_gene: TRBV14; CDR3nt: TGTGCCAGCAGCCAAGGGGGACAGATTCAAGAGACCCAGTACTTC; CDR3aa: CASSQGGQIQETQYF
abundance: many; d_gene: TRBD1; j_gene: TRBJ2-2; v_gene: TRBV4-2; CDR3nt: TGTGCCAGCAGTTCTTTACCCCCTTTGTCACAGGGGGCGCGGTTAACCGGGGAGCTGTTTTTT; CDR3aa: CASSSLPPLSQGARLTGELFF
abundance: many; d_gene: -; j_gene: TRBJ1-5; v_gene: TRBV19; CDR3nt: TGTGCCAGTAGTGAAGACCGGGATCAGCCCCAGCATTTT; CDR3aa: CASSEDRDQPQHF
abundance: many; d_gene: -; j_gene: TRBJ2-4; v_gene: TRBV12-3/TRBV12-4; CDR3nt: TGTGCCAGCAGTTCGGCTCTAGGGGTATTGGGTGTTCAGTACTTC; CDR3aa: CASSSALGVLGVQYF
abundance: -; d_gene: -; j_gene: TRBJ2-1; v_gene: TRBV20-1; CDR3nt: TGCAGTGCTAGAGATGCCAGTCTTTTAAGCTACAATGAGCAGTTCTTC; CDR3aa: CSARDASLLSYNEQFF
abundance: many; d_gene: -; j_gene: TRBJ2-1; v_gene: TRBV10-2; CDR3nt: TGCGCCAGCGGAGCGGCGTACAATGAGCAGTTCTTC; CDR3aa: CASGAAYNEQFF
abundance: once; d_gene: TRBD1; j_gene: TRBJ1-3; v_gene: TRBV5-1; CDR3nt: TGCGCCAGCAGAAGGACAGGGGATGCAAACACCATATATTTT; CDR3aa: CASRRTGDANTIYF
abundance: once; d_gene: TRBD2; j_gene: TRBJ2-2; v_gene: TRBV9; CDR3nt: TGTGCCAGCAGCCCTCGGCGGGGGGAAGGCACCGGGGAGCTGTTTTTT; CDR3aa: CASSPRRGEGTGELFF
abundance: many; d_gene: TRBD1; j_gene: TRBJ1-5; v_gene: TRBV6-1; CDR3nt: TGTGCCACCATGGACAGGGGAGGTCAGCCCCAGCATTTT; CDR3aa: CATMDRGGQPQHF
abundance: -; d_gene: -; j_gene: TRBJ2-7; v_gene: TRBV20-1; CDR3nt: TGCAGTGCTAACGGGGGCGAAGAGCAGTACTTC; CDR3aa: CSANGGEEQYF
abundance: few; d_gene: TRBD1; j_gene: TRBJ1-4; v_gene: TRBV20-1; CDR3nt: TGCAGTGCTTCTACGGGGACAGGGAATGAAAAACTGTTTTTT; CDR3aa: CSASTGTGNEKLFF
abundance: -; d_gene: TRBD1; j_gene: TRBJ2-7; v_gene: TRBV6-2/TRBV6-3; CDR3nt: TGTGCCACCGCACAGGGGTCCTACGAGCAGTACTTC; CDR3aa: CATAQGSYEQYF
abundance: few; d_gene: -; j_gene: TRBJ1-1; v_gene: TRBV20-1; CDR3nt: TGCAGTGCTAGAGACGTAACGGTGAAGAACACTGAAGCTTTCTTT; CDR3aa: CSARDVTVKNTEAFF
abundance: many; d_gene: -; j_gene: TRBJ1-1; v_gene: TRBV20-1; CDR3nt: TGCAGTGCTAGACGGACAGCCAATGAAGCTTTCTTT; CDR3aa: CSARRTANEAFF
abundance: few; d_gene: -; j_gene: TRBJ2-1; v_gene: TRBV12-2; CDR3nt: TGTGCAAGTCGCTTGAACAATGAGCAGTTCTTC; CDR3aa: CASRLNNEQFF
abundance: many; d_gene: TRBD1; j_gene: TRBJ2-5; v_gene: TRBV29-1; CDR3nt: TGCAGCGTGACAGGGGGCGTGGAGACCCAGTACTTC; CDR3aa: CSVTGGVETQYF
abundance: many; d_gene: -; j_gene: TRBJ2-2; v_gene: TRBV29-1; CDR3nt: TGCAGCGTCCTCCCGGACACCGGGGAGCTGTTTTTT; CDR3aa: CSVLPDTGELFF
abundance: few; d_gene: TRBD2; j_gene: TRBJ2-3; v_gene: TRBV20-1; CDR3nt: TGCAGGGGGACTAGCGGAAGCACAGATACGCAGTATTTT; CDR3aa: CRGTSGSTDTQYF
abundance: -; d_gene: -; j_gene: TRBJ2-3; v_gene: TRBV11-2; CDR3nt: TGTGCCAGCAGCTTAGAAGGTGGGGCGGCGGAGTATTTT; CDR3aa: CASSLEGGAAEYF
abundance: once; d_gene: -; j_gene: TRBJ1-1; v_gene: TRBV12-3/TRBV12-4; CDR3nt: TGTGCCAGCAGTCCGAGATACATGAGCACTGAAGCTTTCTTT; CDR3aa: CASSPRYMSTEAFF
abundance: -; d_gene: -; j_gene: TRBJ2-5; v_gene: TRBV3-1; CDR3nt: TGTGCCAGCAGCCAAGCGGGGAGGATTGGGACCCAGTACTTC; CDR3aa: CASSQAGRIGTQYF
abundance: -; d_gene: -; j_gene: TRBJ2-1; v_gene: TRBV20-1; CDR3nt: TGCAGTGCTAGCGGGACCGGGTACAATGAGCAGTTCTTC; CDR3aa: CSASGTGYNEQFF
abundance: -; d_gene: -; j_gene: TRBJ1-2; v_gene: TRBV27; CDR3nt: TGTGCCAGCAGCCGCCGGGGGGGTGAATATGGCTACACCTTC; CDR3aa: CASSRRGGEYGYTF
abundance: many; d_gene: -; j_gene: TRBJ2-2; v_gene: TRBV27; CDR3nt: TGTGCCAGCCGGACTGGAACGGGCATCGGGGAGCTGTTTTTT; CDR3aa: CASRTGTGIGELFF
abundance: -; d_gene: -; j_gene: TRBJ2-3; v_gene: TRBV25-1; CDR3nt: TGTGCCAGCAGCACAACGAAGTCTACGGATACGCAGTATTTT; CDR3aa: CASSTTKSTDTQYF
abundance: many; d_gene: TRBD2; j_gene: TRBJ2-1; v_gene: TRBV5-1; CDR3nt: TGCGCCAGCACCGTGGGAGGACTAGCGGGAAGCTACAATGAGCAGTTCTTC; CDR3aa: CASTVGGLAGSYNEQFF
abundance: many; d_gene: -; j_gene: TRBJ2-3; v_gene: TRBV24-1; CDR3nt: TGTGCCACCAGTGATTGGCCCACGGATACGCAGTATTTT; CDR3aa: CATSDWPTDTQYF
abundance: many; d_gene: TRBD1; j_gene: TRBJ1-6; v_gene: TRBV4-1; CDR3nt: TGCGCCAGCAGCCTCGGACAGGTCAATTCACCCCTCCACTTT; CDR3aa: CASSLGQVNSPLHF
abundance: many; d_gene: -; j_gene: TRBJ2-6; v_gene: TRBV12-5; CDR3nt: TGTGCTAGTGGTTTGGTACCAGGGTCTGGGGCCAACGTCCTGACTTTC; CDR3aa: CASGLVPGSGANVLTF
abundance: -; d_gene: -; j_gene: TRBJ1-1; v_gene: TRBV20-1; CDR3nt: TGCAGTGCTCGGACAGAGAACACTGAAGCTTTCTTT; CDR3aa: CSARTENTEAFF
abundance: many; d_gene: -; j_gene: TRBJ2-5; v_gene: TRBV7-6; CDR3nt: TGTGCCAGCAGCTTAGTTCGGGGGCGCAGTGAGACCCAGTACTTC; CDR3aa: CASSLVRGRSETQYF
abundance: -; d_gene: TRBD2; j_gene: TRBJ2-1; v_gene: TRBV2; CDR3nt: TGTGCCAGCAGTGAAGCGCTAATAGCGGGGGCGAATGAGCAGTTCTTC; CDR3aa: CASSEALIAGANEQFF